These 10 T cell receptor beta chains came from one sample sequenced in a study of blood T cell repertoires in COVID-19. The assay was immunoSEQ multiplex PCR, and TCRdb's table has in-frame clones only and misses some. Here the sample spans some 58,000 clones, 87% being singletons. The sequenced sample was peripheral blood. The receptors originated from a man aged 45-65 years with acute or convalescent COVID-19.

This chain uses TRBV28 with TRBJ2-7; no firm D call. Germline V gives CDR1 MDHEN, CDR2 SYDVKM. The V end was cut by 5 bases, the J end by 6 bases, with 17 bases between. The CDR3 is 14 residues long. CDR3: CASSPDRQVGEQYF. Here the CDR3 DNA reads TGTGCCAGCAGTCCCGACCGGCAGGTGGGCGAGCAGTACTTC.

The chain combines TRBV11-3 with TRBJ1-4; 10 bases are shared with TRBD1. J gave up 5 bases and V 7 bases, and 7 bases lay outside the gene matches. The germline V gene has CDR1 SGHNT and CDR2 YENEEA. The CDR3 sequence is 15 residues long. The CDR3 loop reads CASNQGQGKNEKLFF. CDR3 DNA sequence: TGTGCCAGCAACCAGGGACAGGGGAAAAATGAAAAACTGTTTTTT.

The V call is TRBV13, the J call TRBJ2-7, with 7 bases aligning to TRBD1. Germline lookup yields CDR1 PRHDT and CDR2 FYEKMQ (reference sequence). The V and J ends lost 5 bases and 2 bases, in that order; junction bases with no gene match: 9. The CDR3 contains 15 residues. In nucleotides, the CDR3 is TGTGCCAGCAGCGTTACAGGGGTGAAACCCTACGAGCAGTACTTC. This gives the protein CASSVTGVKPYEQYF.

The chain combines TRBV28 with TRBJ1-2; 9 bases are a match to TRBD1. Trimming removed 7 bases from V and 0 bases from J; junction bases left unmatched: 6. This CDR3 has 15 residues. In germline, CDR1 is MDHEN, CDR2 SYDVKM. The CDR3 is CASITRQGANYGYTF. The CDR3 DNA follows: TGTGCCAGCATAACTCGACAGGGGGCTAACTATGGCTACACCTTC.

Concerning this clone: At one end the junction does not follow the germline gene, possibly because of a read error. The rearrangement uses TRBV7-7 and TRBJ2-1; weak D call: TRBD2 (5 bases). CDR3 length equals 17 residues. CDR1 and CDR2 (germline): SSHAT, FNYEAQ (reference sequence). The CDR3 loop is CASSPYRTGSSYNEQFF. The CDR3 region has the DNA TGTGCTAGCAGCCCCTATCGGACGGGGAGCTCCTACAATGAGCAGTTCTTC.

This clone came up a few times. The chain's CDR3 is CASSSGTSGYEQYF. In DNA, the CDR3 is TGCGCCAGCAGCTCCGGGACTAGCGGCTACGAGCAGTACTTC. The genes are TRBV10-1 and TRBJ2-7, with TRBD2 identical over 11 bases. Unmatched junction bases numbered 4, after V lost 6 bases and J lost 3 bases. The germline CDR1 and CDR2 sequences are WNHNN and SYGVQD (reference sequence). The CDR3 length is 14 residues.

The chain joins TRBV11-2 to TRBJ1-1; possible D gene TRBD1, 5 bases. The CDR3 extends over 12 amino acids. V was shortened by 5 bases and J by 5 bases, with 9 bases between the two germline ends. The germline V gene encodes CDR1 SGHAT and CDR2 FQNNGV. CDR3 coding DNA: TGTGCCAGCAGCACCGGGGGGACTGAAGCTTTCTTT. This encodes CASSTGGTEAFF.

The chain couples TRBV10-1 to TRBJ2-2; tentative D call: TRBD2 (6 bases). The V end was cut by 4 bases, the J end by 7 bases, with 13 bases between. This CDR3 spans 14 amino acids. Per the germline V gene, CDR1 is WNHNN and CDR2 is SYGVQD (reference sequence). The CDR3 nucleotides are TGCGCCAGCAGTGGGGGGGATCTCGACGGGGAGCTGTTTTTT. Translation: CASSGGDLDGELFF.

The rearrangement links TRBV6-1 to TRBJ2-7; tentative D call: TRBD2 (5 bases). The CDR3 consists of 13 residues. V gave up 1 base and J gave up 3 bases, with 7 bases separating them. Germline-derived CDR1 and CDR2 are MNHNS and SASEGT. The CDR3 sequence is CASSEVRGYEQYF. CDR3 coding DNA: TGTGCCAGCAGTGAAGTCCGGGGCTACGAGCAGTACTTC.

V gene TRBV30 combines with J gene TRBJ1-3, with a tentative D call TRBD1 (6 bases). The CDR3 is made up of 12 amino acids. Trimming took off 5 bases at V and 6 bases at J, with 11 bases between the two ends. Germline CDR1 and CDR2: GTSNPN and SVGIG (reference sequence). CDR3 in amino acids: CAWGDRLNTIYF. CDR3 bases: TGTGCCTGGGGAGACAGGCTAAACACCATATATTTT.